This T cell receptor beta chain was identified in a study of OX40 agonist ivuxolimab in advanced cancers. Study findings and constraints: CD4+ and CD8+ T cells in blood underwent clonal expansion by week 6 at 0.1 to 3.0 mg/kg.

V was shortened by 3 bases and J by 2 bases, with 10 bases between the two germline ends. CDR1 and CDR2 from the germline V gene are MNHEY and SMNVEV (reference sequence). This CDR3 is 14 amino acids long. As to this clone: Its antigen is unknown.

The data were produced by immunoSEQ multiplex PCR, yet TCRdb's version contains in-frame clones alone and is incomplete. The sample shows tens of thousands of clones, roughly nine tenths of them seen only once. Enrollment shut out patients with autoimmune disease history or systemic immunosuppression. The source is an adult with an advanced solid tumor such as melanoma, head and neck, liver or kidney cancer. The sample in question was CD4+ or CD8+ T cells sorted from blood, obtained in a trial of the OX40 agonist ivuxolimab. V is TRBV27 and J is TRBJ2-5; D gene unclear. The DNA of the CDR3 is TGTGCCAGCAGTTTTTCTCCGTCGCAAGAGACCCAGTACTTC. Its translation: CASSFSPSQETQYF.